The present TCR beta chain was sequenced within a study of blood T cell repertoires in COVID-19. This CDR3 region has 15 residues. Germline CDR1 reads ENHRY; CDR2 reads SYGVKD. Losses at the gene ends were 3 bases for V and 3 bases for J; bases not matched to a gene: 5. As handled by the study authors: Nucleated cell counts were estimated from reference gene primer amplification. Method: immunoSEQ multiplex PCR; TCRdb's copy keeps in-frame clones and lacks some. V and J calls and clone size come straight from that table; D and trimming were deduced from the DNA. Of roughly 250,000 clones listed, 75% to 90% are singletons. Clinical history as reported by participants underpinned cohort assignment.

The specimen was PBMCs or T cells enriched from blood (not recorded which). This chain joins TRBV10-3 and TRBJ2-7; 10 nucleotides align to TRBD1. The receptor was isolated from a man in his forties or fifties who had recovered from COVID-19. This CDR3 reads CAISDHWDRGYEQYF. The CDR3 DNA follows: TGTGCCATCAGTGATCATTGGGACAGGGGCTACGAGCAGTACTTC.